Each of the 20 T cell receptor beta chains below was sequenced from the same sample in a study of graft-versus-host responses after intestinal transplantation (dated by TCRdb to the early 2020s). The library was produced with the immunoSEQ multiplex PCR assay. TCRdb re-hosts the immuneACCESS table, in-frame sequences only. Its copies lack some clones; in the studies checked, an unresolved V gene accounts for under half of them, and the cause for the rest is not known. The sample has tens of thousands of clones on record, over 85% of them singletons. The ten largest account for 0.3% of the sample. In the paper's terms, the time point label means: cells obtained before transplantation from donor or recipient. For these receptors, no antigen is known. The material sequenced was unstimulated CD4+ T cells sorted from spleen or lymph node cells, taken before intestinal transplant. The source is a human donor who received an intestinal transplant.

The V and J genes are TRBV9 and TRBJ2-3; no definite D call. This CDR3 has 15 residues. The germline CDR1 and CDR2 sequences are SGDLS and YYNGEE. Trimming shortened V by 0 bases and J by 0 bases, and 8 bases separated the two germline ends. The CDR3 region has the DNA TGTGCCAGCAGCGTAGGGGTGGCTAGCACAGATACGCAGTATTTT. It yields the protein CASSVGVASTDTQYF.

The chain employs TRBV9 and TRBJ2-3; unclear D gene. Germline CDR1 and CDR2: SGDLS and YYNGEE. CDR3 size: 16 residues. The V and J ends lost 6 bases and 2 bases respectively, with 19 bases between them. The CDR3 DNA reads TGTGCCAGCACCCCGCGTGGGTCCGCCCTCACAGATACGCAGTATTTT. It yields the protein CASTPRGSALTDTQYF.

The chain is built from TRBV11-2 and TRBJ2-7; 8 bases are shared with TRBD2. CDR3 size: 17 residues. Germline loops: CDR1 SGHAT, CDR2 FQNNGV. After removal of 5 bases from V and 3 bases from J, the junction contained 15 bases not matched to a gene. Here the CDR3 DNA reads TGTGCCAGCAGCGTTGAGAGAACCGGGACTAGTTTCTACGAGCAGTACTTC. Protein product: CASSVERTGTSFYEQYF.

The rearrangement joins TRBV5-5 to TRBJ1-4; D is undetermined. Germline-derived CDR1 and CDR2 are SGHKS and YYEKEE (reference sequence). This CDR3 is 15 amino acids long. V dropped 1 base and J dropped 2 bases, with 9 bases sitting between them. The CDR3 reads CASSLFPPTNEKLFF. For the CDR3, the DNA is TGTGCCAGCAGCTTGTTCCCTCCGACTAATGAAAAACTGTTTTTT.

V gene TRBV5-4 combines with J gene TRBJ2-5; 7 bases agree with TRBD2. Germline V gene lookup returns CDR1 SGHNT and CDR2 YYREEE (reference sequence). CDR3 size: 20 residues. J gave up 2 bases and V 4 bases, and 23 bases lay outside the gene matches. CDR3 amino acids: CASSLIGTTAQKIFQETQYF. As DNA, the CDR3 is TGTGCCAGCAGCCTCATTGGGACTACAGCTCAAAAGATCTTTCAAGAGACCCAGTACTTC.

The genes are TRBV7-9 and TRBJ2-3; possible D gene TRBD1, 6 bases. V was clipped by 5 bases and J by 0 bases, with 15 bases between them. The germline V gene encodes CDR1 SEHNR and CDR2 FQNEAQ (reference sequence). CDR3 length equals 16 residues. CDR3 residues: CASSPPRDTSTDTQYF. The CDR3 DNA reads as TGTGCCAGCAGCCCCCCCCGGGACACTAGCACAGATACGCAGTATTTT.

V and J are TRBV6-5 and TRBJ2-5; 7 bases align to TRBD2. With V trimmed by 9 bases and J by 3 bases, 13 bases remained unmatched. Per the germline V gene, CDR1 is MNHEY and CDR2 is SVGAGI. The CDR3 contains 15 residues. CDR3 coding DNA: TGTGCCAGTGGCGTGGGGGACTATTCAAAAGAGACCCAGTACTTC. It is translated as CASGVGDYSKETQYF.

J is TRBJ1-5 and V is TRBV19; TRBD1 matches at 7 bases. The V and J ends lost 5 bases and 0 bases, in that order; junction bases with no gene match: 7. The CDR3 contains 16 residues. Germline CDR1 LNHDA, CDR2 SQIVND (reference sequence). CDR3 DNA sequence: TGTGCCAGTAGTTGGACAGGTCGTATTAGCAATCAGCCCCAGCATTTT. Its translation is CASSWTGRISNQPQHF. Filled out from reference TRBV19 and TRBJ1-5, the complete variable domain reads DGGITQSPKYLFRKEGQNVTLSCEQNLNHDAMYWYRQDPGQGLRLIYYSQIVNDFQKGDIAEGYSVSREKKESFPLTVTSAQKNPTAFYLCASSWTGRISNQPQHFGDGTRLSIL.

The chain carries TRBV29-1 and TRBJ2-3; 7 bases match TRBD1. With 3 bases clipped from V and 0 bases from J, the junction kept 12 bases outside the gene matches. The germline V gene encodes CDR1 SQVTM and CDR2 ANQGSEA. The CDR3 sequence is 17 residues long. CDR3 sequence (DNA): TGCAGCGTTGATTGGCTCGGGACAGAGATTAGCACAGATACGCAGTATTTT. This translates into CSVDWLGTEISTDTQYF.

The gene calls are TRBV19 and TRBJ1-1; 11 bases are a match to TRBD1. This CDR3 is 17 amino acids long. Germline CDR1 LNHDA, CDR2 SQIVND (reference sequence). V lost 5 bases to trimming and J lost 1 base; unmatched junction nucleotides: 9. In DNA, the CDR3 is TGTGCCAGTAGTGCTACCGGGACAGGGGGTGGGAACACTGAAGCTTTCTTT. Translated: CASSATGTGGGNTEAFF.

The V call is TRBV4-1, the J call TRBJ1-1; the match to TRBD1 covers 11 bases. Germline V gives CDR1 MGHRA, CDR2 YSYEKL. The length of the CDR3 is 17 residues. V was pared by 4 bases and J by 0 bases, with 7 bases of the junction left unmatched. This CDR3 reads CASSPGQGAAMNTEAFF. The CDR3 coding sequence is TGCGCCAGCAGCCCAGGACAGGGGGCTGCGATGAACACTGAAGCTTTCTTT.

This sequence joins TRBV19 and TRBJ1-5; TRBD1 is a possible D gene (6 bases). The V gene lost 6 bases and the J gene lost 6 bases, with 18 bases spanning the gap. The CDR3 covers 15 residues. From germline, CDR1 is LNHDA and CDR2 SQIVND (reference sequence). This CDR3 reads CASSGAQGPGQPQHF. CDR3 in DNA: TGTGCCAGTAGCGGGGCCCAGGGGCCAGGTCAGCCCCAGCATTTT. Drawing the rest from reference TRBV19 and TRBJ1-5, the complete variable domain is DGGITQSPKYLFRKEGQNVTLSCEQNLNHDAMYWYRQDPGQGLRLIYYSQIVNDFQKGDIAEGYSVSREKKESFPLTVTSAQKNPTAFYLCASSGAQGPGQPQHFGDGTRLSIL.

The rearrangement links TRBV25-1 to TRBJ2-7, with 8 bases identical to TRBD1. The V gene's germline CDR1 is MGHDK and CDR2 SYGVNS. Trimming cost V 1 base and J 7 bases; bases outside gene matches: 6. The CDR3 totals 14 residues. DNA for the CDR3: TGTGCCAGCAGTGAATCTTGGGACAGGACTGAGCAGTACTTC. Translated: CASSESWDRTEQYF.

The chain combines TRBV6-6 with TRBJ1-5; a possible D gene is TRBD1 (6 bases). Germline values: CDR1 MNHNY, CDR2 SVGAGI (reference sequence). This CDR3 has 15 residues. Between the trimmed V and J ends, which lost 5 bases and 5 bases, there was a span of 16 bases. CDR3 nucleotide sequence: TGTGCCAGCAGTGGCGGCAGGGGAGTCGATCAGCCCCAGCATTTT. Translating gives CASSGGRGVDQPQHF.

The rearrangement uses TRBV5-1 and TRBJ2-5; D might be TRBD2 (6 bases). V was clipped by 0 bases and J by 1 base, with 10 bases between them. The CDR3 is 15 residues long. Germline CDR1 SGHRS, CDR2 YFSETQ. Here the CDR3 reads CASSLAAGRQETQYF. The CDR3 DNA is TGCGCCAGCAGCTTGGCCGCGGGGCGCCAAGAGACCCAGTACTTC.

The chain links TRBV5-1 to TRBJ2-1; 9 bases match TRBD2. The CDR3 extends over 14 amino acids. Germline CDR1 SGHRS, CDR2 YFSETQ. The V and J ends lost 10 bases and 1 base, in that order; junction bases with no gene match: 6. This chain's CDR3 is CASGSGRSYNEQFF. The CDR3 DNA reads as TGCGCCTCCGGCAGCGGGAGGTCCTACAATGAGCAGTTCTTC. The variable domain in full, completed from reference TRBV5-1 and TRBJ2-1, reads KAGVTQTPRYLIKTRGQQVTLSCSPISGHRSVSWYQQTPGQGLQFLFEYFSETQRNKGNFPGRFSGRQFSNSRSEMNVSTLELGDSALYLCASGSGRSYNEQFFGPGTRLTVL.

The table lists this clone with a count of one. CDR3 bases: TGTGCCAGCATTCGGAACTATGGCTACACCTTC. Amino acid sequence: CASIRNYGYTF. The V gene is TRBV2, the J gene TRBJ1-2, with D uncertain. This CDR3 has 11 residues. The V end was cut by 7 bases, the J end by 2 bases, with 5 bases between. Germline V gives CDR1 SNHLY, CDR2 FYNNEI.

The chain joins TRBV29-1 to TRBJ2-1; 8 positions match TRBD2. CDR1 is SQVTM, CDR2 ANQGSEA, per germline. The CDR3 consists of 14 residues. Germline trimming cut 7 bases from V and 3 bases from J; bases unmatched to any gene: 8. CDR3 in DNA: TGCAGCGCAATAGCGGGGAACGTCTACAATGAGCAGTTCTTC. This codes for CSAIAGNVYNEQFF.

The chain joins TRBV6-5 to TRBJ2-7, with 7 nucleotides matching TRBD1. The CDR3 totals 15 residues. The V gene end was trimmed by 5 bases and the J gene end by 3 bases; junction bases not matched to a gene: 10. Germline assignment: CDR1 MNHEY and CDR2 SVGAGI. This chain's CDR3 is CASSAQGVGDYEQYF. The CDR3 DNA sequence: TGTGCCAGCAGTGCGCAGGGGGTAGGGGACTACGAGCAGTACTTC.

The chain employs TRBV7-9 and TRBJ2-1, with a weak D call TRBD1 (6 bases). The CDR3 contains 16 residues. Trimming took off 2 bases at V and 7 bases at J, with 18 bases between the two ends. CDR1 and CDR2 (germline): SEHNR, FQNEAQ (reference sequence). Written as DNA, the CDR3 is TGTGCCAGCAGCTTATGGTTCCAGGGGTTAGGGAATGAGCAGTTCTTC. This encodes CASSLWFQGLGNEQFF.